This T cell receptor (beta chain) is drawn from a study of OX40 agonist ivuxolimab in advanced cancers. Concerning the study at large: Ivuxolimab, which targeted the costimulatory receptor OX40 (CD134), was an agonistic, fully human IgG2 monoclonal antibody. Peripheral TCRbeta sequencing was intended to test whether TCR sequence diversity was altered and clonal T-cell expansion was caused by ivuxolimab. The paper reports the monotherapy dose-escalation portion (N of about 54 patients) of the phase I ivuxolimab trial. Among the roughly 52 dose-escalation patients, approximately 20 had hepatocellular carcinoma, roughly 15 melanoma, 9 renal cell carcinoma and 9 head and neck cancer. Partial responses were achieved by three dose-escalation patients, of whom one had hepatocellular carcinoma and two had cutaneous melanoma. Intravenous ivuxolimab was administered to patients every 2 weeks at six dose levels: 0.01, 0.1, 0.3, 1.5, 3 and 10 mg/kg. Patients were allowed to have had prior anti-PD-1, anti-PD-L1 or anti-CTLA-4 therapy, and more than 35% of the dose-escalation patients had been treated with checkpoint inhibitors. In the dose-escalation cohort, around four fifths of patients were male, and the mean age was roughly 60 years with a range of roughly 23 to 90.

Results the study describes overall, beyond this receptor: In partial responders in the 0.1-3.0 mg/kg groups, normalized peripheral clonal expansion was found to be among the lowest, especially among CD8+ T cells. Low levels of normalized T-cell clonal expansion were also seen in some nonresponding patients. Which antigens the clonally expanded peripheral T cells were specific for was not determined. At doses from 0.1 to 3.0 mg/kg, clonal expansion was seen in both CD4+ and CD8+ blood T cells between baseline and week 6. After ivuxolimab, CD8+ T cells had more expanded clones than CD4+ T cells on average.

The trial excluded patients who had a history of autoimmune disease or who were on systemic immunosuppression. In every dose cohort, peripheral blood was drawn for TCR sequencing at baseline, cycle 4 day 1, and cycle 7 day 1. Samples were obtained from an open-label, multicenter, first-in-human phase I dose-escalation trial of ivuxolimab. Adults with locally advanced or metastatic melanoma, renal cell, hepatocellular, or head and neck squamous cell carcinoma were enrolled in the trial. Before TCR sequencing, CD4+ and CD8+ T cells were separately sorted from peripheral blood. The germline V gene supplies CDR1 SGDLS and CDR2 YYNGEE. V is cut by 0 bases and J by 1 base, and the space between the germline ends is 6 bases. From the cysteine through the phenylalanine, the CDR3 covers 14 amino acids. Only the CDR3 DNA stays, 42 bases, in frame from base 1. Genomic DNA was isolated from the sorted cells so that the TCRbeta CDR3 region could be sequenced. The immunoSEQ Assay was used to sequence the TCRbeta CDR3 regions. This is the immuneACCESS table as TCRdb keeps it, with only in-frame sequences that have V and J called. A part of the clones is gone; compared with another copy, unresolved V genes explain less than half, and the rest is unexplained. The sample table lists around 70,000 clones, roughly 84% of them with a count of one. The top ten clones comprise around 0.75% of the sample.

As to this clone: The antigen it binds to is not known. Base qualities are not provided; no much larger clone lies one nucleotide away.

The material sequenced was CD4+ or CD8+ T cells sorted from blood, taken in a trial of the OX40 agonist ivuxolimab. The V and J genes are TRBV9 and TRBJ2-3, with the identity of the D gene unclear. The TCR originated in an adult with an advanced solid tumor such as melanoma, head and neck, liver or kidney cancer. The nucleotide sequence is TGTGCCAGCAGCGTAGGGATTGGCACAGATACGCAGTATTTT. Translation gives CASSVGIGTDTQYF.